A selection of T cell receptor beta chains follows, all from one sample in a study of post-analysis software for immune sequencing data. MiXCR was run by TCRdb on the PCR reads, yielding one entry per CDR3 protein. The sample includes about 200,000 distinct CDR3 sequences, 29% of them seen just once. Sequenced sample: blood. Every receptor here comes from a girl aged 2-17 years with multiple sclerosis. Both conserved end residues are part of each CDR3. The order of the fields is V gene, J gene, clone size, D gene, CDR3 DNA, CDR3 protein. D genes are given only for firm matches. Only part of the rows carry a size: once, few, many, or a class if the clone is expanded.

V gene: TRBV5-1; J gene: TRBJ1-4; clone size: many; D gene: .; CDR3 DNA: TGCGCCAGCAACAACGGACGGCCTAATGAAAAACTGTTTTTT; CDR3 protein: CASNNGRPNEKLFF
V gene: TRBV29-1; J gene: TRBJ1-2; clone size: many; D gene: TRBD1; CDR3 DNA: TGCAGCGTGACCGGGACAGGGCACGGGGGCTACACCTTC; CDR3 protein: CSVTGTGHGGYTF
V gene: TRBV20-1; J gene: TRBJ1-5; clone size: .; D gene: .; CDR3 DNA: TGCAGTGCTAGGGCCGGGACGGTGAATCAGCCCCAGCATTTT; CDR3 protein: CSARAGTVNQPQHF
V gene: TRBV6-1; J gene: TRBJ1-2; clone size: few; D gene: .; CDR3 DNA: TGTGCCAGCACTGGACGGGACACAAACTATGGCTACACCTTC; CDR3 protein: CASTGRDTNYGYTF
V gene: TRBV9; J gene: TRBJ2-3; clone size: many; D gene: .; CDR3 DNA: TGTGCCAGCAGCGCCAACATTCCTAGCACAGATACGCAGTATTTT; CDR3 protein: CASSANIPSTDTQYF
V gene: TRBV6-5; J gene: TRBJ2-3; clone size: many; D gene: TRBD2; CDR3 DNA: TGTGCCAGCAGTTTTTTTTCGGAAACGGCCCCGGGGGGGACAGATACGCAGTATTTT; CDR3 protein: CASSFFSETAPGGTDTQYF
V gene: TRBV6-5; J gene: TRBJ2-2; clone size: .; D gene: .; CDR3 DNA: TGTGCCAGCAGTTTCAGGGGCCCCGGGGAGCTGTTTTTT; CDR3 protein: CASSFRGPGELFF
V gene: TRBV7-2; J gene: TRBJ2-4; clone size: once; D gene: .; CDR3 DNA: TGTGCCAGCAGCTTAGGTCAGGGGTCCCCCTACGATCAGTACTTC; CDR3 protein: CASSLGQGSPYDQYF
V gene: TRBV7-2; J gene: TRBJ2-7; clone size: few; D gene: .; CDR3 DNA: TGTGCCGGCAGCCCTAAAAGCCCCTTGGGTCCCTACGAGCAGTACTTC; CDR3 protein: CAGSPKSPLGPYEQYF
V gene: TRBV7-9; J gene: TRBJ2-1; clone size: .; D gene: TRBD2; CDR3 DNA: TGTGCCAGCAGCTTAACGGGGGGTCCGAGCAATGAGCAGTTCTTC; CDR3 protein: CASSLTGGPSNEQFF
V gene: TRBV12-3/TRBV12-4; J gene: TRBJ2-3; clone size: many; D gene: TRBD1; CDR3 DNA: TGTGCCAGCAGGCGACAGGGGGTAAACACAGATACGCAGTATTTT; CDR3 protein: CASRRQGVNTDTQYF
V gene: TRBV20-1; J gene: TRBJ2-1; clone size: few; D gene: .; CDR3 DNA: TGCAGTGCTAGCGATCGGGTCTCCCCTTTGGGCAATGAGCAGTTCTTC; CDR3 protein: CSASDRVSPLGNEQFF
V gene: TRBV4-2; J gene: TRBJ2-7; clone size: few; D gene: TRBD2; CDR3 DNA: TGTGCCAGCAGCCACAGACTAGCGGGAGTACGCGAGCAGTACTTC; CDR3 protein: CASSHRLAGVREQYF
V gene: TRBV20-1; J gene: TRBJ2-1; clone size: many; D gene: .; CDR3 DNA: TGCAGTGCTAGGCGGGGAGATCCCAGGGGGAATGAGCAGTTCTTC; CDR3 protein: CSARRGDPRGNEQFF
V gene: TRBV2; J gene: TRBJ2-5; clone size: many; D gene: TRBD2; CDR3 DNA: TGTGCCAGCAGTCCTGGACTAGCGGTAGAGACCCAGTACTTC; CDR3 protein: CASSPGLAVETQYF
V gene: TRBV27; J gene: TRBJ2-2; clone size: .; D gene: TRBD1; CDR3 DNA: TGTGCCAGCAGTTCGGTACCGGGGAGACAGGGTGCTGGGGAGCTGTTTTTT; CDR3 protein: CASSSVPGRQGAGELFF
V gene: TRBV7-9; J gene: TRBJ1-1; clone size: .; D gene: .; CDR3 DNA: TGTGCCAGCAGCTTAAATACAGGGCGGACGGCTGAAGCTTTCTTT; CDR3 protein: CASSLNTGRTAEAFF
V gene: TRBV20-1; J gene: TRBJ2-2; clone size: .; D gene: TRBD2; CDR3 DNA: TGCAGTGCCCCCCTAGCGGCGAACACCGGGGAGCTGTTTTTT; CDR3 protein: CSAPLAANTGELFF
V gene: TRBV29-1; J gene: TRBJ1-3; clone size: once; D gene: TRBD1; CDR3 DNA: TGCAGCGTCTGGGACAGGGGCTTGACTGGAAACACCATATATTTT; CDR3 protein: CSVWDRGLTGNTIYF
V gene: TRBV5-1; J gene: TRBJ2-5; clone size: .; D gene: TRBD2; CDR3 DNA: TGCGCCAGCAGCTTGGCTCCTAGCGGGGGTATAGAGACCCAGTACTTC; CDR3 protein: CASSLAPSGGIETQYF
V gene: TRBV6-1; J gene: TRBJ2-2; clone size: many; D gene: TRBD1; CDR3 DNA: TGTGCCAGCAGTCCTGGGACAGGCACCGGGGAGCTGTTTTTT; CDR3 protein: CASSPGTGTGELFF
V gene: TRBV5-1; J gene: TRBJ2-6; clone size: many; D gene: .; CDR3 DNA: TGCGCCAGCAGAACGGAGCTCTCTGGGGCCAACGTCCTGACTTTC; CDR3 protein: CASRTELSGANVLTF
V gene: TRBV20-1; J gene: TRBJ2-1; clone size: many; D gene: TRBD2; CDR3 DNA: TGCAGCGCTAGAGATCCTAACAGCGGGGGGCAGAATGAGCAGTTCTTC; CDR3 protein: CSARDPNSGGQNEQFF
V gene: TRBV19; J gene: TRBJ2-1; clone size: .; D gene: TRBD1; CDR3 DNA: TGTGCCAGTACGGCCCGGACAGGGGCCGGCAATGAGCAGTTCTTC; CDR3 protein: CASTARTGAGNEQFF
V gene: TRBV29-1; J gene: TRBJ2-7; clone size: .; D gene: .; CDR3 DNA: TGCAGCGTCGCGGGACTCTCGAGCTCCTACGAGCAGTACTTC; CDR3 protein: CSVAGLSSSYEQYF
V gene: TRBV7-2; J gene: TRBJ1-5; clone size: .; D gene: TRBD1; CDR3 DNA: TGTGCCAGCAGCTATGACAGGGCCGGGAGCAATCAGCCCCAGCATTTT; CDR3 protein: CASSYDRAGSNQPQHF
V gene: TRBV3-1; J gene: TRBJ2-1; clone size: .; D gene: TRBD1; CDR3 DNA: TGTGCCAGCAGCCAAGAACAGGGACAGGTACTATACAATGAGCAGTTCTTC; CDR3 protein: CASSQEQGQVLYNEQFF
V gene: TRBV6-5; J gene: TRBJ1-5; clone size: .; D gene: .; CDR3 DNA: TGTGCCAGCAGTTACTCGATCCCAGTATCCAATCAGCCCCAGCATTTT; CDR3 protein: CASSYSIPVSNQPQHF
V gene: TRBV7-3; J gene: TRBJ2-3; clone size: many; D gene: TRBD2; CDR3 DNA: TGTGCCAGCAGCCCCACTAGCGCGGGCACAGATACGCAGTATTTT; CDR3 protein: CASSPTSAGTDTQYF
V gene: TRBV4-1; J gene: TRBJ2-1; clone size: many; D gene: .; CDR3 DNA: TGCGCCAGCAGCCAAGAGAAGGGGGGAGGGCCGGATGAGCAGTTCTTC; CDR3 protein: CASSQEKGGGPDEQFF
V gene: TRBV2; J gene: TRBJ1-5; clone size: few; D gene: .; CDR3 DNA: TGTGCCAGCAGTGAATTGGGCGGGGGCGGGCCCCAGCATTTT; CDR3 protein: CASSELGGGGPQHF
V gene: TRBV12-3/TRBV12-4; J gene: TRBJ2-6; clone size: many; D gene: .; CDR3 DNA: TGTGCCAGCAGGGGGAATCGTGGGGCCAACGTCCTGACTTTC; CDR3 protein: CASRGNRGANVLTF
V gene: TRBV20-1; J gene: TRBJ2-7; clone size: once; D gene: .; CDR3 DNA: TGCAGTGCTAGAGATATAGCGGACAGGTACGAGCAGTACTTC; CDR3 protein: CSARDIADRYEQYF
V gene: TRBV6-6; J gene: TRBJ2-3; clone size: many; D gene: .; CDR3 DNA: TGTGCCAGCACCGGGACATCCTTTTCAGATACGCAGTATTTT; CDR3 protein: CASTGTSFSDTQYF
V gene: TRBV18; J gene: TRBJ2-1; clone size: few; D gene: TRBD2; CDR3 DNA: TGTGCCAGCTCACCACCAGCGGGGAGGGTCTCCTACAATGAGCAGTTCTTC; CDR3 protein: CASSPPAGRVSYNEQFF
V gene: TRBV30; J gene: TRBJ1-1; clone size: .; D gene: .; CDR3 DNA: TGTGCCTGGAGTAGGGGACGGAACACTGAAGCTTTCTTT; CDR3 protein: CAWSRGRNTEAFF
V gene: TRBV5-1; J gene: TRBJ1-5; clone size: .; D gene: .; CDR3 DNA: TGCGCCAACAGCTCGGGAATAGGACAGCCCCAGCATTTT; CDR3 protein: CANSSGIGQPQHF
V gene: TRBV5-1; J gene: TRBJ2-7; clone size: many; D gene: TRBD2; CDR3 DNA: TGCGCCAGCAAACCCCCCGGCGGGAGGGTTGGCTACGAGCAGTACTTC; CDR3 protein: CASKPPGGRVGYEQYF
V gene: TRBV5-1; J gene: TRBJ2-1; clone size: .; D gene: .; CDR3 DNA: TGCGCCAGCAGCTTGGTCGGGCGATATCAGTTCTTC; CDR3 protein: CASSLVGRYQFF
V gene: TRBV28; J gene: TRBJ1-1; clone size: .; D gene: .; CDR3 DNA: TGTGCCAGCAGTTTCATATCGAGGAGGTCATATGAAGCTTTCTTT; CDR3 protein: CASSFISRRSYEAFF
V gene: TRBV5-6; J gene: TRBJ1-4; clone size: few; D gene: .; CDR3 DNA: TGTGCCAGCAGCTTGGCGGGGGTGGCGGTCAATGAAAAACTGTTTTTT; CDR3 protein: CASSLAGVAVNEKLFF
V gene: TRBV27; J gene: TRBJ1-6; clone size: .; D gene: .; CDR3 DNA: TGTGCCAGCAGTTTAAGGGAGGATCAGTCCCCCCTCCACTTT; CDR3 protein: CASSLREDQSPLHF
V gene: TRBV29-1; J gene: TRBJ1-2; clone size: many; D gene: TRBD1; CDR3 DNA: TGCAGCGTTGCCCCCTGGGGCGACAGGGGGTTTCAAGGCGAGAAGGATGGCTACACCTTC; CDR3 protein: CSVAPWGDRGFQGEKDGYTF
V gene: TRBV28; J gene: TRBJ1-1; clone size: .; D gene: .; CDR3 DNA: TGTGCCAGCAGTTTATTTGGACGCTTGGCTTTCTTT; CDR3 protein: CASSLFGRLAFF
V gene: TRBV24-1; J gene: TRBJ2-5; clone size: many; D gene: .; CDR3 DNA: TGTGCCACCAGTGACCCCCGTGGGGCCCAAGAGACCCAGTACTTC; CDR3 protein: CATSDPRGAQETQYF
V gene: TRBV5-1; J gene: TRBJ2-3; clone size: many; D gene: TRBD1; CDR3 DNA: TGCGCCAGCAGCTTGGACAGGGGCGACACAGATACGCAGTATTTT; CDR3 protein: CASSLDRGDTDTQYF
V gene: TRBV20-1; J gene: TRBJ2-1; clone size: .; D gene: TRBD1; CDR3 DNA: TGCAGTTCCCCCGGACAGGGGTACAATGAGCAGTTCTTC; CDR3 protein: CSSPGQGYNEQFF
V gene: TRBV6-6; J gene: TRBJ1-1; clone size: few; D gene: .; CDR3 DNA: TGTGCCAGCACCCCCAAGGCAGGGTTGAACACTGAAGCTTTCTTT; CDR3 protein: CASTPKAGLNTEAFF
V gene: TRBV10-3; J gene: TRBJ1-2; clone size: many; D gene: .; CDR3 DNA: TGTGCCATCAGTGAGTCCGGGCTTCAAGAGGGCTACACCTTC; CDR3 protein: CAISESGLQEGYTF
V gene: TRBV5-1; J gene: TRBJ2-1; clone size: .; D gene: .; CDR3 DNA: TGCGCCAGCAGCTTGATAGGTAGCAGCCTCAATGAGCAGTTCTTC; CDR3 protein: CASSLIGSSLNEQFF
V gene: TRBV7-3; J gene: TRBJ1-1; clone size: .; D gene: TRBD1; CDR3 DNA: TGTGCCAGCGTACAGGGGGCGTCGGGCACTGAAGCTTTCTTT; CDR3 protein: CASVQGASGTEAFF
V gene: TRBV20-1; J gene: TRBJ2-1; clone size: many; D gene: .; CDR3 DNA: TGCAGTGCTATTGACAATGAGCAGTTCTTC; CDR3 protein: CSAIDNEQFF
V gene: TRBV20-1; J gene: TRBJ1-5; clone size: .; D gene: .; CDR3 DNA: TGCAGTGCTAGAGACGAACGGGACATCAATCAGCCCCAGCATTTT; CDR3 protein: CSARDERDINQPQHF
V gene: TRBV5-1; J gene: TRBJ1-2; clone size: .; D gene: .; CDR3 DNA: TGCGCCAGCAGCTACGGGACGAACTCAATCTCTTACTATGGCTACACCTTC; CDR3 protein: CASSYGTNSISYYGYTF
V gene: TRBV7-9; J gene: TRBJ2-7; clone size: many; D gene: .; CDR3 DNA: TGTGCCAGCAGCTTAGAGAGGACAGTCGAGAAGTACTTC; CDR3 protein: CASSLERTVEKYF